This T cell receptor beta chain was recovered during a study of blood T cell repertoires in COVID-19. Study background: Sources were T cells, B-cell-depleted T cells, or PBMCs; the material itself was cDNA or gDNA.

Trimming took 2 bases from V and 0 from J; bases not matched to a gene: 2. This CDR3 region has 15 residues. In germline, CDR1 is LNHDA, CDR2 SQIVND (reference sequence). The repertoire was sequenced with immunoSEQ multiplex PCR; TCRdb's copy has only in-frame clones and lacks some. Of a few hundred thousand clones in the sample, roughly 89% were seen once. This chain connects TRBV19 to TRBJ1-2; 8 positions agree with TRBD1. The sequencing input was peripheral blood. The TCR originated in a woman under 40 with active or convalescent COVID-19. CDR3 residues: CASSILQGANYGYTF. The CDR3 region has the DNA TGTGCCAGTAGTATACTACAGGGGGCTAACTATGGCTACACCTTC.